This T cell receptor beta chain was recovered during a study of T-cell memory formation after mild COVID-19 (dated by TCRdb to 2020 to 2022). The study in broad terms: Most TCR sequence clusters were specific to one of the two donors. In a couple of donors, T-cell clones that expanded and contracted after mild COVID-19 were tracked by sequencing TCRalpha and TCRbeta repertoires over time. The cohort was made up of two young adult volunteers, one female and one male, who were previously healthy.

The CDR3 covers 16 residues, taking in both the cysteine and the phenylalanine. Just CDR3 DNA is preserved here, 48 bases in frame from base 1. V drops 3 bases and J drops 4 bases, leaving 19 bases in between. From a lookup of the germline V gene, CDR1 and CDR2 are MGHRA and YSYEKL. The reads were generated on an Illumina NovaSeq 6000. TCRalpha and TCRbeta cDNA libraries were constructed by 5'RACE with constant-segment primers, with sample barcodes and unique molecular identifiers being introduced. RNA was extracted from every sample with Trizol reagent. Libraries were amplified in two PCR steps, with a second sample barcode and Illumina TruSeq adapters added in the second step. Sequencing of the libraries was done on an Illumina NovaSeq, producing 2 x 150 bp paired-end reads. In the original analysis: The reads were demultiplexed and collapsed into UMI-guided consensus sequences using migec v1.2.7. Using mixcr v2.1.11, UMI consensuses were aligned to TRA and TRB V and J templates and then assembled into clonotypes. A clonotype was counted as expanded or contracted only when both edgeR and NoisET called the clonotype significant, with the noise models trained on biological replicates. For edgeR calls, the thresholds were a false discovery rate-adjusted p below 0.01 and a log2 fold-change of 1. As an exploratory analysis of dynamics, max-normalized trajectories of the 1000 most abundant clonotypes were examined with PCA combined with hierarchical clustering. Separately sequenced CD4+ and CD8+ repertoires were used to assign a CD4 or CD8 phenotype to each responding clone. The raw public reads went through TCRdb reprocessing: fastp at Q25, MiXCR clone calling, in-frame beta chains kept. Rows are combined by CDR3 protein, so each entry shows the most common genes and DNA. The V and J calls were determined by TCRdb, not by the authors. Counted in this sample were a few hundred thousand distinct CDR3 sequences; 8% to 9.5% of them appeared once. The ten largest account for roughly 21% of the sample.

Ficoll-Paque density gradient centrifugation was the method used to isolate PBMCs. Points the paper makes about the study in general: Clones contracting from day 15 to 85 had balanced CD4/CD8 phenotypes, while a second wave expanding from day 15 to 37 was biased towards CD4+. Some responding clones were detected in pre-infection memory, suggesting pre-existing cross-reactive memory T cells joined the SARS-CoV-2 response. Whether the second-wave clones peaking on day 37 were SARS-CoV-2 specific was not confirmed. Contracting CD4+ clones appeared mostly in the CM and EM memory subsets, whereas CD8+ clones were enriched in EMRA. Only a couple of mild cases were covered by the study, and larger cohorts that include severe cases with pre-infection samples were considered necessary.

In regard to this clonotype: Its antigen remains undetermined. Qualities for individual bases were not recorded, and no much larger clone is one base off.

The sample comprised PBMCs or a T cell subset sorted from them (not recorded which). The source is a man younger than 35 who had mild COVID-19 (a few samples of this study predate the infection). The sample titles of this study are shuffled in the database, so cell type and time point are left out; the donor was told from shared clones. The receptor chain draws on TRBV4-1 and TRBJ2-7; the D call could be TRBD1 or TRBD2, with each sharing 5 bases. The DNA sequence is given as TGCGCCAGCAGCCAGGGAGTGGGGCAGGGCGGGTACGAGCAGTACTTC. Its translation reads: CASSQGVGQGGYEQYF.